This TCR beta chain was sequenced in a study of T-cell memory formation after mild COVID-19. Study summary: Most TCR clusters belonged to a single donor.

Concerning this clonotype itself: What it binds is not known.

Study-wide results and caveats: A balance of CD4 and CD8 characterized clones contracting day 15 to 85, whereas later expanders leaned CD4+. Whether second-wave clones peaking at day 37 were SARS-CoV-2 specific went unconfirmed.

CDR1 is MDHEN and CDR2 is SYDVKM in the germline V gene. CDR3 size: 14 residues. Trimming took 6 bases from V and 7 from J; bases not matched to a gene: 7. TCR alpha and TCR beta cDNA libraries carrying sample barcodes and UMIs came from 5'RACE with constant-segment primers. TCRdb re-called the 5' RACE reads with MiXCR, one entry per CDR3 protein. Here the sample spans under 300,000 distinct CDR3 sequences, over 15% being singletons. The source material was PBMCs or a T cell subset sorted from them (not recorded which). This receptor was obtained from a man aged 18 to 30 who had mild COVID-19 (a few samples of this study predate the infection). Cell type and time point are not known. The genes are TRBV28 and TRBJ1-5, with 9 bases lining up with TRBD1. CDR3 sequence (DNA): TGTGCCAGCAGCTTCAGACAGGGGGTACAGCCCCAGCATTTT. This encodes CASSFRQGVQPQHF. Supplemented by reference TRBV28 and TRBJ1-5, the full variable domain reads DVKVTQSSRYLVKRTGEKVFLECVQDMDHENMFWYRQDPGLGLRLIYFSYDVKMKEKGDIPEGYSVSREKKERFSLILESASTNQTSMYLCASSFRQGVQPQHFGDGTRLSIL.